This record looks at one TCR beta chain sequence and its context. There is no known antigen for this receptor. One base away there is no much larger clone; base qualities are not given. Trimming at the junction amounts to 4 bases on V and 5 bases on J, and the germline ends lie 14 bases apart. The CDR3 sequence holds 14 residues, the cysteine and phenylalanine included. The entry retains the CDR3 DNA only, 42 bases that are in frame from base 1. CDR1 and CDR2 (KGHSY, FQNENV) derive from the germline V gene. The data belong to a study of T cell changes during pregnancy in multiple sclerosis (dated by TCRdb to about 2019). For context, the study as a whole: The study looked at changes in the T cell repertoire across pregnancy in women with multiple sclerosis.

Library generation was performed with the immunoSEQ multiplex PCR assay. TCRdb's version of the immuneACCESS table is confined to in-frame rearrangements and falls short of the full clone set. An unresolved V gene accounts for under half of the shortfall where checked; the remainder is of unknown origin. This sample comprises tens of thousands of clones, about 90% of them detected only once. The top ten constitute 0.6% to 0.7% of the sample. This TCR derives from a female donor with multiple sclerosis, enrolled in a pregnancy study. The rearranged segments are TRBV16 and TRBJ1-2; the D gene is unclear. Sample: CD4+ T cells from peripheral blood mononuclear cells, taken after pregnancy. The sequenced DNA is TGTGCCAGCAGCCGAACTGGCGGGTTATATGGCTACACCTTC. This gives the protein CASSRTGGLYGYTF.